Listed below are T cell receptor beta chains from one sample, sequenced in a study of blood T cell repertoires in COVID-19. Assay used: immunoSEQ multiplex PCR; TCRdb lists only in-frame clones, some missing. The data show about 100,000 clones, around 88% seen once. The material sequenced was peripheral blood. The source is a human donor in a cohort sampled during active COVID-19. Each CDR3 is given with its conserved first and last residue. A D gene is named only where the DNA matches it firmly. Clone sizes are given selectively: once, few, many, or a class where the clone is expanded.

d_call: TRBD1
j_call: TRBJ2-7
v_call: TRBV20-1
clone_size: -
cdr3_nt: TGCAGTGCTAGTGGGACAGGGCCCCACGAGCAGTACTTC
cdr3_aa: CSASGTGPHEQYF

d_call: TRBD1
j_call: TRBJ2-3
v_call: TRBV7-2
clone_size: -
cdr3_nt: TGTGCCAGTGTGGACAGGGCCGGGCCCAGTACGCAGTATTTT
cdr3_aa: CASVDRAGPSTQYF

d_call: TRBD1
j_call: TRBJ1-6
v_call: TRBV6-1
clone_size: -
cdr3_nt: TGTGCCAGCAGTGCCAGACCCGGGACAGGGCTGGATTCACCCCTCCACTTT
cdr3_aa: CASSARPGTGLDSPLHF

d_call: TRBD1
j_call: TRBJ2-7
v_call: TRBV2
clone_size: -
cdr3_nt: TGTGCCAGCAGGGGGACCAATCGACAGGGGCCGCTTTCCGAGCAGTACTTC
cdr3_aa: CASRGTNRQGPLSEQYF

d_call: -
j_call: TRBJ2-7
v_call: TRBV19
clone_size: -
cdr3_nt: TGTGCCAGTAGCAATGGACAGACATACGAGCAGTACTTC
cdr3_aa: CASSNGQTYEQYF

d_call: TRBD2
j_call: TRBJ2-3
v_call: TRBV5-5
clone_size: -
cdr3_nt: TGTGCCAGCAGCTCCCCGGGACTAACAGATACGCAGTATTTT
cdr3_aa: CASSSPGLTDTQYF

d_call: -
j_call: TRBJ1-1
v_call: TRBV18
clone_size: -
cdr3_nt: TGTGCCAGCTCACCACCGCTCTGGAGGGATCCGAACACTGAAGCTTTCTTT
cdr3_aa: CASSPPLWRDPNTEAFF

d_call: -
j_call: TRBJ1-1
v_call: TRBV6-6
clone_size: once
cdr3_nt: TGTGCCAGCAGTTACGAGGTTACCGAAGCTTTCTTT
cdr3_aa: CASSYEVTEAFF

d_call: TRBD2
j_call: TRBJ2-3
v_call: TRBV6-5
clone_size: -
cdr3_nt: TGTGCCAGCCAAGGGACTAGAACAGATACGCAGTATTTT
cdr3_aa: CASQGTRTDTQYF

d_call: -
j_call: TRBJ1-2
v_call: TRBV28
clone_size: -
cdr3_nt: TGTGCCAGCAGTTTGTCTATACTCTATGGCTACACCTTC
cdr3_aa: CASSLSILYGYTF

d_call: TRBD2
j_call: TRBJ2-1
v_call: TRBV7-9
clone_size: -
cdr3_nt: TGTGCCAGCAGATTCGGGACTAGCGGGAGGAGTTCCTACAATGAGCAGTTCTTC
cdr3_aa: CASRFGTSGRSSYNEQFF

d_call: -
j_call: TRBJ2-2
v_call: TRBV6-2/TRBV6-3
clone_size: -
cdr3_nt: TGTGCCAGCAGTTACCGGACTATCACCGGGGAGCTGTTTTTT
cdr3_aa: CASSYRTITGELFF

d_call: -
j_call: TRBJ1-1
v_call: TRBV18
clone_size: -
cdr3_nt: TGTGCCAGCTCACACGACAGAAATGAAGCTTTCTTT
cdr3_aa: CASSHDRNEAFF

d_call: -
j_call: TRBJ1-1
v_call: TRBV15
clone_size: -
cdr3_nt: TGTGCCACCAGCAACAGGGACGGCGCTTTCTTT
cdr3_aa: CATSNRDGAFF

d_call: TRBD1
j_call: TRBJ2-2
v_call: TRBV7-2
clone_size: -
cdr3_nt: TGTGCCAGCAGCTTATTTGGGGACAGGATGGGCGGGGAGCTGTTTTTT
cdr3_aa: CASSLFGDRMGGELFF

d_call: -
j_call: TRBJ2-3
v_call: TRBV2
clone_size: -
cdr3_nt: TGTGCCAGCCAGGGGGGTCTTAGCACAGATACGCAGTATTTT
cdr3_aa: CASQGGLSTDTQYF

d_call: TRBD2
j_call: TRBJ2-7
v_call: TRBV7-9
clone_size: -
cdr3_nt: TGTGCCAGCACCTCATCTAGCGGGAGTTTTTACGAGCAGTACTTC
cdr3_aa: CASTSSSGSFYEQYF

d_call: TRBD1
j_call: TRBJ1-2
v_call: TRBV28
clone_size: -
cdr3_nt: TGTGCCAGCAGTTTAGGGCAGGGGGACTATGGCTACACCTTC
cdr3_aa: CASSLGQGDYGYTF

d_call: TRBD1
j_call: TRBJ2-7
v_call: TRBV4-1
clone_size: few
cdr3_nt: TGCGCCAGCAGCCTGGGCAGGGGGTACGAGCAGTACTTC
cdr3_aa: CASSLGRGYEQYF

d_call: -
j_call: TRBJ2-7
v_call: TRBV27
clone_size: -
cdr3_nt: TGTGCCAGCAGTTCGGGGGATGGCTACGAGCAGTACTTC
cdr3_aa: CASSSGDGYEQYF

d_call: TRBD2
j_call: TRBJ2-3
v_call: TRBV7-9
clone_size: -
cdr3_nt: TGTGCCAGCAGCTTAGAGGGGACTAGCGGAAGCACAGATACGCAGTATTTT
cdr3_aa: CASSLEGTSGSTDTQYF

d_call: -
j_call: TRBJ1-5
v_call: TRBV6-6
clone_size: -
cdr3_nt: TGTGCCAGCAGCCCCACGTCCCTACGGGGCAATCAGCCCCAGCATTTT
cdr3_aa: CASSPTSLRGNQPQHF

d_call: TRBD1
j_call: TRBJ2-7
v_call: TRBV6-5
clone_size: once
cdr3_nt: TGTGCCAGCTCTCTTACTCCGGGACAGGGGTACGAGCAGTACTTC
cdr3_aa: CASSLTPGQGYEQYF

d_call: TRBD2
j_call: TRBJ2-1
v_call: TRBV27
clone_size: few
cdr3_nt: TGTGCCAGCAGTTTATCCCGACTAGCGGGAACCGATCCGTTCTTC
cdr3_aa: CASSLSRLAGTDPFF

d_call: TRBD1
j_call: TRBJ2-2
v_call: TRBV10-2
clone_size: once
cdr3_nt: TGCGCCAGCAGCCCTATGGACAGGGAGGCCGGGGAGCTGTTTTTT
cdr3_aa: CASSPMDREAGELFF

d_call: TRBD1
j_call: TRBJ2-6
v_call: TRBV7-3
clone_size: -
cdr3_nt: TGTGCCAGCAGCTTATCCACCGCAGGGGGCTCTGGGGCCAACGTCCTGACTTTC
cdr3_aa: CASSLSTAGGSGANVLTF

d_call: -
j_call: TRBJ2-1
v_call: TRBV6-5
clone_size: -
cdr3_nt: TGTGCCAGCAGTCACAGTTGGCCCTACAATGAGCAGTTCTTC
cdr3_aa: CASSHSWPYNEQFF

d_call: TRBD2
j_call: TRBJ2-1
v_call: TRBV15
clone_size: -
cdr3_nt: TGTGCCACCAGCAGGCCCGGACTAGCGGGAGTAAATGAGCAGTTCTTC
cdr3_aa: CATSRPGLAGVNEQFF

d_call: TRBD1
j_call: TRBJ1-4
v_call: TRBV2
clone_size: -
cdr3_nt: TGTGCCAGTACCCTCAGGACAGGGGAAGAAAAACTGTTTTTT
cdr3_aa: CASTLRTGEEKLFF

d_call: TRBD1
j_call: TRBJ1-5
v_call: TRBV28
clone_size: -
cdr3_nt: TGTGCCAGCAAGACAGGGAGCAATCAGCCCCAGCATTTT
cdr3_aa: CASKTGSNQPQHF

d_call: -
j_call: TRBJ2-7
v_call: TRBV12-2
clone_size: -
cdr3_nt: TGTGCAAGTCGCCCAGACTGGCTCTACGAGCAGTACTTC
cdr3_aa: CASRPDWLYEQYF

d_call: -
j_call: TRBJ2-3
v_call: TRBV10-3
clone_size: -
cdr3_nt: TGTGGGAGTTGTAATAGTGGTACCCGCACAGATACGCAGTATTTT
cdr3_aa: CGSCNSGTRTDTQYF

d_call: TRBD2
j_call: TRBJ2-1
v_call: TRBV9
clone_size: -
cdr3_nt: TGTGCCAGCAGCTCCCAAGGAGGGGTAGCGGGAGAGGAGCAGTTCTTC
cdr3_aa: CASSSQGGVAGEEQFF

d_call: TRBD1
j_call: TRBJ1-4
v_call: TRBV3-1/TRBV3-2
clone_size: -
cdr3_nt: TGTGCCAACAGCCAAGATAGGGACAGGGGGTCAACTAATGAAAAACTGTTTTTT
cdr3_aa: CANSQDRDRGSTNEKLFF

d_call: -
j_call: TRBJ2-3
v_call: TRBV7-6
clone_size: -
cdr3_nt: TGTGCCAGCAGCTTCGGGAGTAGTTGGACAGATACGCAGTATTTT
cdr3_aa: CASSFGSSWTDTQYF

d_call: TRBD2
j_call: TRBJ2-1
v_call: TRBV6-6
clone_size: -
cdr3_nt: TGTGCCAGCAGTTATGCGCGGGAGGGCAATGAGCAGTTCTTC
cdr3_aa: CASSYAREGNEQFF

d_call: -
j_call: TRBJ2-2
v_call: TRBV6-2/TRBV6-3
clone_size: -
cdr3_nt: TGTGCCAGCAGTTATTCGCTAGCGTCGAACACCGGGGAGCTGTTTTTT
cdr3_aa: CASSYSLASNTGELFF

d_call: TRBD1
j_call: TRBJ1-2
v_call: TRBV3-1/TRBV3-2
clone_size: few
cdr3_nt: TGTGCCAGCAGCCTCGGGACAGCCCTAGTAGTGTATGGCTACACCTTC
cdr3_aa: CASSLGTALVVYGYTF

d_call: TRBD1
j_call: TRBJ1-4
v_call: TRBV5-6
clone_size: -
cdr3_nt: TGTGCCAGCAGCCGATCCAGGGGGGATGTTAATGAAAAACTGTTTTTT
cdr3_aa: CASSRSRGDVNEKLFF

d_call: -
j_call: TRBJ1-5
v_call: TRBV28
clone_size: -
cdr3_nt: TGTGCCAGCAGTTTATACGCGGGGGGCGGCAATCAGCCCCAGCATTTT
cdr3_aa: CASSLYAGGGNQPQHF

d_call: -
j_call: TRBJ1-4
v_call: TRBV12-3/TRBV12-4
clone_size: -
cdr3_nt: TGTGCCAGCAGTTTAGTACGGCAGGGAAAACTGTTTTTT
cdr3_aa: CASSLVRQGKLFF

d_call: -
j_call: TRBJ2-2
v_call: TRBV19
clone_size: once
cdr3_nt: TGTGCCAGTAGTATAGTCTCGGGGTTGGTCACCGGGGAGCTGTTTTTT
cdr3_aa: CASSIVSGLVTGELFF

d_call: TRBD2
j_call: TRBJ2-3
v_call: TRBV7-9
clone_size: -
cdr3_nt: TGTGCCAGCAGCCCGACTAGCCGCGCAGATACGCAGTATTTT
cdr3_aa: CASSPTSRADTQYF

d_call: -
j_call: TRBJ2-7
v_call: TRBV6-5
clone_size: -
cdr3_nt: TGTGCCAGCAGTTACTCAGGACTCGGACCCTACGAGCAGTACTTC
cdr3_aa: CASSYSGLGPYEQYF

d_call: -
j_call: TRBJ1-1
v_call: TRBV5-6
clone_size: -
cdr3_nt: TGTGCCAGCAGCTGGGGTATTAGGGGCGGTCGCACTGAAGCTTTCTTT
cdr3_aa: CASSWGIRGGRTEAFF

d_call: -
j_call: TRBJ1-3
v_call: TRBV10-3
clone_size: -
cdr3_nt: TGTGCCATCAGTGGAGCAGGGGCCTCTGGAAACACCATATATTTT
cdr3_aa: CAISGAGASGNTIYF